This T cell receptor (beta chain) derives from a study of post-analysis software for immune sequencing data. Across the whole study: As for disease course, relapsing-remitting, secondary progressive and progressive-relapsing multiple sclerosis were all included.

Study-wide results and caveats: TRBV segments more frequent in patients than in controls numbered five and included TRBV5-6, TRBV5-1 and TRBV20-1. Multiple sclerosis was associated with a significant reduction in normalized Chao1 diversity relative to controls. Analysis by F measure revealed that same-batch samples clustered strongly together.

TCR beta cDNA libraries included unique molecular identifiers. The source material, roughly 0.9 to 11 million T cells, gave rise to 510,000 or so cDNA molecules. TCRdb ran MiXCR on the PCR reads and lists one entry per CDR3 protein. The profile shows hundreds of thousands of distinct CDR3 sequences, roughly 50% of them singletons. In regard to this clonotype: Its antigen remains unidentified.

The junction had 5 bases not matched to a gene; V was cut back by 5 bases and J by 0 bases. CDR1 is ENHRY, CDR2 SYGVKD, per germline. This CDR3 contains 15 residues. The source is a girl between 10 and 17 years old with multiple sclerosis. The chain is built from TRBV10-3 and TRBJ2-3; 7 bases fit TRBD1. Material: blood. The CDR3: CAISRGQPSTDTQYF. The CDR3 nucleotides are TGTGCCATCAGTCGGGGACAGCCTAGCACAGATACGCAGTATTTT.